These T cell receptor beta chains were read from a single sample in a study of OX40 agonist ivuxolimab in advanced cancers. The method was immunoSEQ multiplex PCR; TCRdb's version includes in-frame clones alone and lacks a portion of them. The sample shows 15,000 to 20,000 clones, 55% to 75% of them seen only once. Sequencing used CD4+ or CD8+ T cells sorted from blood, obtained in a trial of the OX40 agonist ivuxolimab. The receptor source for this set is an adult with an advanced solid tumor such as melanoma, head and neck, liver or kidney cancer. Both conserved end residues are part of each CDR3.

J gene: TRBJ1-1; V gene: TRBV6-1; CDR3 length: 19; CDR3 protein: CASSERGLARSGRSTEAFF
J gene: TRBJ2-5; V gene: TRBV27; CDR3 length: 15; CDR3 protein: CASNSGGVLEETQYF
J gene: TRBJ1-5; V gene: TRBV5-5; CDR3 length: 18; CDR3 protein: CASSPSGAGPYSNQPQHF
J gene: TRBJ2-3; V gene: TRBV13; CDR3 length: 15; CDR3 protein: CASTPLAGGFSTQYF
J gene: TRBJ2-7; V gene: TRBV27; CDR3 length: 14; CDR3 protein: CASSRQVKTYEQYF
J gene: TRBJ2-7; V gene: TRBV6-1; CDR3 length: 13; CDR3 protein: CASSEGVPYEQYF
J gene: TRBJ2-2; V gene: TRBV9; CDR3 length: 14; CDR3 protein: CASSVKAVTGELFF
J gene: TRBJ2-1; V gene: TRBV9; CDR3 length: 14; CDR3 protein: CASSYTSGGVEQFF
J gene: TRBJ2-7; V gene: TRBV7-2; CDR3 length: 18; CDR3 protein: CASNPGQGEIFRSYEQYF
J gene: TRBJ1-2; V gene: TRBV27; CDR3 length: 13; CDR3 protein: CASSFTGGDGYTF
J gene: TRBJ2-5; V gene: TRBV28; CDR3 length: 14; CDR3 protein: CASMGPRGLETQYF
J gene: TRBJ1-2; V gene: TRBV9; CDR3 length: 15; CDR3 protein: CASSSPGHGGYGYTF
J gene: TRBJ2-5; V gene: TRBV5-5; CDR3 length: 14; CDR3 protein: CASSLENPQETQYF
J gene: TRBJ2-1; V gene: TRBV28; CDR3 length: 15; CDR3 protein: CASSLFRQGLGEQFF
J gene: TRBJ2-7; V gene: TRBV6-6; CDR3 length: 11; CDR3 protein: CASSYIHEQYF
J gene: TRBJ1-5; V gene: TRBV4-1; CDR3 length: 16; CDR3 protein: CASSQEWGAHGQPQHF
J gene: TRBJ1-6; V gene: TRBV5-5; CDR3 length: 14; CDR3 protein: CASSLGEYNSPLHF
J gene: TRBJ2-1; V gene: TRBV11-2; CDR3 length: 14; CDR3 protein: CASSRRGNYNEQFF
J gene: TRBJ1-6; V gene: TRBV9; CDR3 length: 14; CDR3 protein: CASSVDGNNSPLHF
J gene: TRBJ2-1; V gene: TRBV2; CDR3 length: 13; CDR3 protein: CASSRPGGHEQFF
J gene: TRBJ1-5; V gene: TRBV19; CDR3 length: 18; CDR3 protein: CASSSTPGGSYSNQPQHF
J gene: TRBJ2-1; V gene: TRBV2; CDR3 length: 11; CDR3 protein: CASPINNEQFF
J gene: TRBJ2-7; V gene: TRBV13; CDR3 length: 13; CDR3 protein: CASSLGGGSEQYF
J gene: TRBJ1-1; V gene: TRBV5-1; CDR3 length: 13; CDR3 protein: CASSTGSDTEAFF
J gene: TRBJ2-7; V gene: TRBV7-9; CDR3 length: 12; CDR3 protein: CASSLGLSEQYF
J gene: TRBJ1-2; V gene: TRBV6-5; CDR3 length: 14; CDR3 protein: CASSYRGGALLDTF
J gene: TRBJ1-3; V gene: TRBV19; CDR3 length: 11; CDR3 protein: CATGQGNTIYF
J gene: TRBJ2-7; V gene: TRBV5-5; CDR3 length: 13; CDR3 protein: CASSLEGSYEQYF
J gene: TRBJ2-7; V gene: TRBV13; CDR3 length: 16; CDR3 protein: CASSLGPGQGAGEQYF
J gene: TRBJ2-7; V gene: TRBV4-2; CDR3 length: 18; CDR3 protein: CASSQDAQAPGRIYEQYF
J gene: TRBJ1-4; V gene: TRBV13; CDR3 length: 14; CDR3 protein: CASSLRAGNEKLFF
J gene: TRBJ2-7; V gene: TRBV28; CDR3 length: 13; CDR3 protein: CASSSPPTYEQYF
J gene: TRBJ1-1; V gene: TRBV5-1; CDR3 length: 15; CDR3 protein: CASSMWTGGDTEAFF
J gene: TRBJ2-7; V gene: TRBV6-5; CDR3 length: 13; CDR3 protein: CASTDASSYEQYF
J gene: TRBJ1-4; V gene: TRBV7-6; CDR3 length: 16; CDR3 protein: CASSPLLGAANEKLFF